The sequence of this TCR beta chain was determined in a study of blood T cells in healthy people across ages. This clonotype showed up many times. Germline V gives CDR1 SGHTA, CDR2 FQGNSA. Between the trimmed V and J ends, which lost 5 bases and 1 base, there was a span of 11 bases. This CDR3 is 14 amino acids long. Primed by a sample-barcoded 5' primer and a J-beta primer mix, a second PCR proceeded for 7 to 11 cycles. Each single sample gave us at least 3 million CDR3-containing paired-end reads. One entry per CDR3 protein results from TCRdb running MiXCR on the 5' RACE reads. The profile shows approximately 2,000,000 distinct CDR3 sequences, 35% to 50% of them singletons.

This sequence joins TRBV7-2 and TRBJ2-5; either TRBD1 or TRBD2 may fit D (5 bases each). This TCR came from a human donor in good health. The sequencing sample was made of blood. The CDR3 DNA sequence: TGTGCCAGCAGCCCCCGGGGCAGCCAAGAGACCCAGTACTTC. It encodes CASSPRGSQETQYF.